This TCR beta chain was captured in a study of T cell responses to AZD1222 COVID-19 vaccine. The length of the CDR3 is 14 residues. Trimming removed 3 bases from V and 1 base from J, with 9 bases in between. In germline, CDR1 is MGHRA, CDR2 YSYEKL. Only in-frame clones appear in the TCRdb table, and some are missing; sequencing was by immunoSEQ multiplex PCR. The data show more than 85,000 clones, about nine tenths seen once. The sample here was peripheral blood, taken on day 0 of AZD1222 vaccination. V and J are TRBV4-1 and TRBJ1-1; a weak D match, TRBD1 (5 bases). The receptor comes from an adult in good health. CDR3 sequence: CASSHLGQNTEAFF. CDR3 bases: TGCGCCAGCAGCCACCTTGGACAGAACACTGAAGCTTTCTTT.